The 27 T cell receptor beta chains in this list originate from one sample, sequenced in a study of CD8+CD57+ T cells in acquired aplastic anemia. It was genomic DNA that served as the template for profiling TCR beta VDJ and CDR3. TCRdb processed the reads anew with MiXCR; each CDR3 protein has one entry. The sample carries 65,000 or so distinct CDR3 sequences, about 54% recorded once. The sequencing sample was made of sorted CD4+, CD8+, or CD8+CD57+ T cells (not recorded which) from PBMCs. These receptors were obtained from a human donor in good health, serving as a control.

The gene calls are TRBV9 and TRBJ1-6; D call uncertain. The CDR3 is made up of 16 amino acids. V lost 0 bases and J 5 bases, leaving 12 bases between the germline ends. Germline V gene lookup returns CDR1 SGDLS and CDR2 YYNGEE. The CDR3 DNA is TGTGCCAGCAGCGTAGGAGGGAACTGGGATAATTCACCCCTCCACTTT. Amino acids: CASSVGGNWDNSPLHF.

The V and J genes are TRBV10-3 and TRBJ1-2, with unresolved D. V was cut by 0 bases and J by 8 bases, with 7 bases left in between. The CDR3 has 12 amino acids. The germline V gene has CDR1 ENHRY and CDR2 SYGVKD. As DNA, the CDR3 is TGTGCCATCAGTGAGTCGGTACAGGGCTACACCTTC. Its translation: CAISESVQGYTF.

Many counts were recorded for this clonotype. The chain combines TRBV7-6 with TRBJ1-4; no firm D call. This CDR3 region has 13 residues. Germline CDR1 is SGHVS and CDR2 is FNYEAQ. The V and J ends lost 2 bases and 10 bases respectively, with 11 bases between them. The CDR3 region has the DNA TGTGCCAGCAGCTTAATGGATTCGGGAAAACTGTTTTTT. It is translated as CASSLMDSGKLFF.

The CDR3 DNA follows: TGTGCCACCAGTGAGGGCCTCGGAAACACCATATATTTT. It yields the protein CATSEGLGNTIYF. The chain is built from TRBV24-1 and TRBJ1-3; no reliable D call. Trimming took 4 bases from V and 4 from J, leaving 7 bases between them. This CDR3 comprises 13 residues. Germline lookup yields CDR1 KGHDR and CDR2 SFDVKD.

Ten or more counts support this clonotype. This chain joins TRBV5-1 and TRBJ2-3, with 15 positions matching TRBD2. This CDR3 comprises 18 residues. The J segment lost 4 bases and the V segment lost 4 bases, leaving 10 bases of the junction unmatched. The germline gives CDR1 SGHRS, CDR2 YFSETQ. The CDR3 DNA is TGCGCCAGCAGCAGGACTAGCGGGAGGGCTATGGGCGCAGATACGCAGTATTTT. The encoded protein is CASSRTSGRAMGADTQYF.

This clonotype was recorded at least ten times. V is TRBV5-6 and J is TRBJ2-5, with D perhaps assigned TRBD1 or TRBD2 (5 bases each). Germline V gives CDR1 SGHDT, CDR2 YYEEEE. The germline V and J ends were trimmed by 6 bases and 3 bases, with 18 bases remaining between them. The CDR3 consists of 15 residues. The CDR3 nucleotides are TGTGCCAGCAACCCCCAAGGCAGGGAGAAAGAGACCCAGTACTTC. Residues: CASNPQGREKETQYF.

This sequence joins TRBV20-1 and TRBJ1-5; the match to TRBD1 covers 7 bases. Germline CDR1 is DFQATT and CDR2 is SNEGSKA (reference sequence). The CDR3 runs to 13 residues. V dropped 3 bases and J dropped 6; count of bases not matched to a gene: 5. CDR3 nucleotides: TGCAGTGCTAGCGACAGGGTCGGTCAGCCCCAGCATTTT. Residues: CSASDRVGQPQHF.

With respect to this clonotype: A much larger clone is a single base away; this may be a read error. The chain links TRBV12-3 or TRBV12-4 to TRBJ2-3, with TRBD2 matching over 14 bases. Unmatched junction bases numbered 12, after V lost 6 bases and J lost 4 bases. There are 18 residues in the CDR3. The CDR3 reads CASSPGTSGRPSADTQYF. CDR3 DNA: TGTGCCAGCAGCCCCGGGACTAGCGGGAGACCTAGCGCAGATACGCAGTATTTT.

This clonotype was seen many times. The rearrangement uses TRBV7-8 and TRBJ2-5; 7 nucleotides agree with TRBD2. The trim removed 2 bases at V and 0 bases at J, leaving 12 bases unmatched. The length of the CDR3 is 18 residues. Germline V CDR1 and CDR2: SGHVS, FQNEAQ. As DNA, the CDR3 is TGTGCCAGCAGCTTAAGGCCTAGGGGCGGGGGTTACCAAGAGACCCAGTACTTC. Translated: CASSLRPRGGGYQETQYF. Complete variable domain (other parts from reference TRBV7-8 and TRBJ2-5): GAGVSQSPRYKVAKRGQDVALRCDPISGHVSLFWYQQALGQGPEFLTYFQNEAQLDKSGLPSDRFFAERPEGSVSTLKIQRTQQEDSAVYLCASSLRPRGGGYQETQYFGPGTRLLVL.

This chain joins TRBV19 and TRBJ1-5; D may be TRBD1 (5 bases). CDR1 and CDR2 from the germline V gene are LNHDA and SQIVND (reference sequence). The CDR3 length is 14 residues. V dropped 3 bases and J dropped 6 bases, with 12 bases sitting between them. The CDR3 region has the DNA TGTGCCAGTAGTATGGGGCAGGGTGGTCAGCCCCAGCATTTT. Residues: CASSMGQGGQPQHF.

The rearrangement joins TRBV7-8 to TRBJ2-2; a possible D gene is TRBD1 (6 bases). Germline CDR1 SGHVS, CDR2 FQNEAQ. The CDR3 runs 13 residues. Between the trimmed V and J ends, which lost 5 bases and 8 bases, there was a span of 12 bases. The CDR3 DNA follows: TGTGCCAGCAGCATTTCCGGGACAGGGGAGCTGTTTTTT. This gives the protein CASSISGTGELFF.

The CDR3, as DNA: TGTGCCAGCAGAGGGATGAGCAATCAGCCCCAGCATTTT. Translation: CASRGMSNQPQHF. This rearrangement joins TRBV2 to TRBJ1-5; D is undetermined. Germline CDR1 and CDR2: SNHLY and FYNNEI. V was cut by 6 bases and J by 1 base, with 7 bases left in between. The CDR3 totals 13 residues.

This clonotype was detected only once. The germline gene is not matched at one end of the junction; a read error may be the cause. The chain is built from TRBV7-2 and TRBJ2-6; a possible D gene is TRBD2 (7 bases). This CDR3 has 14 amino acids. Germline V gene lookup returns CDR1 SGHTA and CDR2 FQGNSA. CDR3: CASGRRAGAYVLTF. The DNA for the CDR3 is TGTGCCAGCGGCCGCCGGGCGGGGGCCTACGTCCTGACTTTC.

J is TRBJ2-3 and V is TRBV10-2; 10 bases agree with TRBD2. Germline CDR1 reads WSHSY; CDR2 reads SAAADI. The CDR3 spans 15 residues. V lost 4 bases and J lost 7; bases outside the gene matches: 8. The CDR3 region has the DNA TGCGCCAGCAGTGCGGCTAGCGGGAGTGGAAATACGCAGTATTTT. Residues: CASSAASGSGNTQYF.

This clonotype was picked up one time. This rearrangement joins TRBV29-1 to TRBJ1-2; no clear D gene. Trimming stripped 5 bases from V and 6 bases from J, with 7 bases between. The CDR3 covers 10 residues. CDR1 SQVTM and CDR2 ANQGSEA come from the germline V gene. The CDR3 loop reads CSVFGNGYTF. Written as DNA, the CDR3 is TGCAGCGTTTTTGGGAATGGCTACACCTTC.

The sample holds one count of this clonotype. The DNA of the CDR3 is TGTGCCAGCAGCCTGGGCACTAGCGGGCGAGATACGCAGTATTTT. It is translated as CASSLGTSGRDTQYF. This chain joins TRBV11-1 and TRBJ2-3; 9 bases match TRBD2. The junction had 8 bases not matched to a gene; V was cut back by 5 bases and J by 5 bases. The germline CDR1 and CDR2 sequences are SGHAT and FQDESV (reference sequence). The CDR3 length is 15 residues.

This clonotype was observed a handful of times. A single base separates this from a much larger clone, so it may be a read error. The chain links TRBV5-8 to TRBJ2-1; weak D call: TRBD1 (6 bases). Germline-derived CDR1 and CDR2 are SGHTS and YDEGEE. The CDR3 totals 14 residues. The CDR3 loop reads CDSSLEYRADEQFF. CDR3 sequence (DNA): TGTGACAGCAGCTTGGAGTACAGGGCTGATGAGCAGTTCTTC.

This clonotype has at least ten counts. The genes are TRBV9 and TRBJ2-1, with D unclear. The ends were cut back, 0 bases at V and 4 bases at J, with 5 bases in the middle. CDR3 length equals 13 residues. Germline assignment: CDR1 SGDLS and CDR2 YYNGEE. This CDR3 is CASSVAEYNEQFF. The DNA for the CDR3 is TGTGCCAGCAGCGTAGCGGAGTACAATGAGCAGTTCTTC.

The genes are TRBV7-3 and TRBJ2-1, with 7 bases that match TRBD1. Germline V gene data show CDR1 as SGHTA and CDR2 as FQGTGA. The CDR3 is 13 amino acids. Losses at the gene ends were 5 bases for V and 7 bases for J; bases not matched to a gene: 5. CDR3 nucleotide sequence: TGTGCCAGCAGCACCTCGACAGGGAATGAGCAGTTCTTC. It translates to CASSTSTGNEQFF.

This clonotype was detected many times. This chain joins TRBV2 and TRBJ2-4; D is undetermined. The CDR3 has 17 residues. V lost 1 base and J lost 1, with 14 bases in between. Germline loops: CDR1 SNHLY, CDR2 FYNNEI. Here the CDR3 DNA reads TGTGCCAGCAGTGAAGATTTGTGGGCAGCGGCCAAAAACATTCAGTACTTC. Translated: CASSEDLWAAAKNIQYF.

The rearrangement links TRBV10-1 to TRBJ2-7; perhaps TRBD2 as D (6 bases). Trimming pared 0 bases from V and 10 bases from J, leaving 16 bases between. The V gene's germline CDR1 is WNHNN and CDR2 SYGVQD (reference sequence). The length of the CDR3 is 14 residues. The CDR3 DNA sequence: TGCGCCAGCAGTGAGTCAGGCGGGGACCGCCTCCAGTACTTC. Protein product: CASSESGGDRLQYF.

The V and J genes are TRBV15 and TRBJ2-7; 15 nucleotides line up with TRBD2. The CDR3 has 15 residues. Germline-derived CDR1 and CDR2 are LNHNV and YYDKDF (reference sequence). V dropped 3 bases and J dropped 9; count of bases not matched to a gene: 6. The CDR3 reads CATSRGGLAGGGQYF. CDR3 nucleotides: TGTGCCACCAGCAGGGGGGGACTAGCGGGAGGAGGGCAGTACTTC. The variable domain in full, with the rest retrieved from reference TRBV15 and TRBJ2-7, is DAMVIQNPRYQVTQFGKPVTLSCSQTLNHNVMYWYQQKSSQAPKLLFHYYDKDFNNEADTPDNFQSRRPNTSFCFLDIRSPGLGDTAMYLCATSRGGLAGGGQYFGPGTRLTVT.

This sequence joins TRBV20-1 and TRBJ2-7, with TRBD1 matching 9 bases. The germline V gene encodes CDR1 DFQATT and CDR2 SNEGSKA (reference sequence). This CDR3 has 15 amino acids. J lost 5 bases, V lost 5 bases, and 13 bases had no gene match. The CDR3 DNA is TGCAGTGCTGTCAATCACGGGACAGGGTCTAACGAGCAGTACTTC. Translated, it gives CSAVNHGTGSNEQYF.

At least ten counts were recorded for this clonotype. The V gene is TRBV5-1, the J gene TRBJ1-3, with 8 bases lining up with TRBD1. Germline V gene data show CDR1 as SGHRS and CDR2 as YFSETQ. The CDR3 spans 19 residues. J gave up 4 bases and V 4 bases, and 19 bases lay outside the gene matches. The CDR3 sequence is CASSRYWTGRGTEGNTIYF. In DNA form, the CDR3 reads TGCGCCAGCAGCCGATACTGGACAGGGCGAGGGACCGAAGGAAACACCATATATTTT. The variable domain in full, with the rest retrieved from reference TRBV5-1 and TRBJ1-3, is KAGVTQTPRYLIKTRGQQVTLSCSPISGHRSVSWYQQTPGQGLQFLFEYFSETQRNKGNFPGRFSGRQFSNSRSEMNVSTLELGDSALYLCASSRYWTGRGTEGNTIYFGEGSWLTVV.

This clonotype appeared a single time. The chain has TRBV24-1 and TRBJ1-1; perhaps TRBD1 as D (5 bases). CDR3 length: 13 residues. V lost 5 bases and J lost 3, with 9 bases in between. CDR1 is KGHDR, CDR2 SFDVKD, per germline. The CDR3 loop is CATSGDSDTEAFF. CDR3 in DNA: TGTGCCACCAGTGGAGACAGTGACACTGAAGCTTTCTTT.

This clonotype was picked up many times. The V and J genes are TRBV12-3 or TRBV12-4 and TRBJ2-2; D uncertain. The V end was cut by 3 bases, the J end by 7 bases, with 6 bases between. The CDR3 consists of 12 residues. CDR3 coding DNA: TGTGCCAGCAGTTTTTTCAGCGGGGAGCTGTTTTTT. This codes for CASSFFSGELFF.

The table lists this clonotype with a count of one. CDR3 protein: CASTAGGFGEETQYF. CDR3 in DNA: TGTGCCAGTACCGCGGGGGGTTTCGGAGAAGAGACCCAGTACTTC. This chain links TRBV19 with TRBJ2-5, with 8 bases identical to TRBD2. V dropped 7 bases and J dropped 3; count of bases not matched to a gene: 10. Germline CDR1 reads LNHDA; CDR2 reads SQIVND (reference sequence). CDR3 size: 15 residues.